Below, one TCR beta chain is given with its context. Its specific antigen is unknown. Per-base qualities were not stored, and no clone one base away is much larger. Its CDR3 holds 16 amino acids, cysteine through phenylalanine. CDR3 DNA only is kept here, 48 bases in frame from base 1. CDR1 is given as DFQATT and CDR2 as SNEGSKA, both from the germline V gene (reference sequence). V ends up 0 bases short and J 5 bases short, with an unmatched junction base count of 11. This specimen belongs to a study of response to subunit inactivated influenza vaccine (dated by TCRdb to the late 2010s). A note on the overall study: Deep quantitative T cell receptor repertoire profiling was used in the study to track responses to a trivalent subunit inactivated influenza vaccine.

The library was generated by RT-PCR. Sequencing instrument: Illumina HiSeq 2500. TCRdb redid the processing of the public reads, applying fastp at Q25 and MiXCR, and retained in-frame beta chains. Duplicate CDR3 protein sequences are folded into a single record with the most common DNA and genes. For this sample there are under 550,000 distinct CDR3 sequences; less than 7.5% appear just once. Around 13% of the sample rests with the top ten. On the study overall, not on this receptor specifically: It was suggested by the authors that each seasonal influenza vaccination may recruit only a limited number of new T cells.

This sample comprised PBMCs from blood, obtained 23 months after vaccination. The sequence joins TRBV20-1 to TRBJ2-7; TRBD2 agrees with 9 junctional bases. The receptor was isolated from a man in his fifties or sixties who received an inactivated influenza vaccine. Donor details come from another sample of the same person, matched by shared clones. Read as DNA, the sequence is TGCAGTGCTAGAGATTTCCTAGCGGGGTTTCAGGACGAGCAGTACTTC. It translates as CSARDFLAGFQDEQYF.